The 17 T cell receptor beta chains in this list originate from one sample, sequenced in a study of OX40 agonist ivuxolimab in advanced cancers. The protocol was immunoSEQ multiplex PCR, while the TCRdb copy is restricted to in-frame clones and leaves out a portion. The sample yields approximately 90,000 clones, approximately 85% seen once. The sequencing here drew on CD4+ or CD8+ T cells sorted from blood, taken in a trial of the OX40 agonist ivuxolimab. The receptors were gathered from an adult with an advanced solid tumor such as melanoma, head and neck, liver or kidney cancer.

The chain combines TRBV7-2 with TRBJ2-5; 12 bases fit TRBD2. The CDR3 sequence is 16 residues long. CDR1 is SGHTA and CDR2 is FQGNSA in the germline V gene. Trimming took 5 bases from V and 1 from J; bases not matched to a gene: 5. The CDR3 loop reads CASSLRTSGIQETQYF. CDR3 coding DNA: TGTGCCAGCAGCCTCCGGACTAGCGGGATCCAAGAGACCCAGTACTTC.

There are a few counts of this clone. This chain's CDR3 is CASSQRGIAGVLRTDTQYF. The CDR3 DNA reads as TGTGCCAGCAGCCAAAGGGGGATAGCGGGAGTTCTAAGGACAGATACGCAGTATTTT. The genes are TRBV7-9 and TRBJ2-3, with TRBD2 identical over 9 bases. Per the germline V gene, CDR1 is SEHNR and CDR2 is FQNEAQ (reference sequence). CDR3 length equals 19 residues. V lost 5 bases, J lost 3 bases, and 18 bases stayed unmatched.

This chain joins TRBV15 and TRBJ2-1, with D possibly TRBD1 on 6 matching bases. V dropped 1 base and J dropped 9 bases, with 7 bases sitting between them. Germline-derived CDR1 and CDR2 are LNHNV and YYDKDF (reference sequence). This CDR3 has 12 amino acids. The CDR3 protein is CATSRGGGEQFF. The CDR3 nucleotides are TGTGCCACCAGCAGAGGAGGGGGTGAGCAGTTCTTC.

This clone has only one observation. The chain recombines TRBV2 with TRBJ1-5, with TRBD1 matching over 9 bases. The junction had 8 bases not matched to a gene; V was cut back by 10 bases and J by 7 bases. This CDR3 contains 13 residues. The germline CDR1 and CDR2 sequences are SNHLY and FYNNEI. In DNA, the CDR3 is TGTGCCAAAGGGGACAGGGCCGAACAGCCCCAGCATTTT. Translation: CAKGDRAEQPQHF.

This chain links TRBV28 with TRBJ1-2; D call uncertain. With 4 bases removed from V and 2 bases from J, the gap between germline ends came to 8 bases. CDR3 size: 13 residues. Germline values: CDR1 MDHEN, CDR2 SYDVKM. Here the CDR3 DNA reads TGTGCCAGCAGTTCGCGGATCAACTATGGCTACACCTTC. Residues: CASSSRINYGYTF.

This clone occurred once. The chain recombines TRBV20-1 with TRBJ2-1; D ambiguous. Between the trimmed V and J ends, which lost 4 bases and 5 bases, there was a span of 6 bases. CDR3 length: 11 amino acids. Germline assignment: CDR1 DFQATT and CDR2 SNEGSKA (reference sequence). CDR3 protein: CSANRDNEQFF. CDR3 in DNA: TGCAGTGCTAACCGGGACAATGAGCAGTTCTTC.

In its sample, this clone was seen a few times. The rearrangement joins TRBV6-5 to TRBJ2-7, with 11 bases that match TRBD2. The V and J ends lost 5 bases and 3 bases, in that order; junction bases with no gene match: 0. CDR1 is MNHEY and CDR2 is SVGAGI in the germline V gene. CDR3 length: 13 residues. CDR3 nucleotides: TGTGCCAGCAGTACTAGCGGGAGCTACGAGCAGTACTTC. It codes for CASSTSGSYEQYF.

This chain connects TRBV4-3 to TRBJ2-1, with TRBD1 as a possible D gene (6 bases). This CDR3 spans 15 amino acids. CDR1 and CDR2 (germline): LGHNA, YSLEER. V shed 0 bases and J shed 8 bases, with 14 bases lying between them. The CDR3 loop is CASSQDPYRAHEQFF. The CDR3 DNA reads TGCGCCAGCAGCCAAGATCCCTACAGGGCCCATGAGCAGTTCTTC.

The J gene is TRBJ2-7, the V gene TRBV19; 8 positions match TRBD1. This CDR3 contains 13 residues. V trimming: 5 bases; J trimming: 8 bases; junction bases outside the gene matches: 8. Germline V gene data show CDR1 as LNHDA and CDR2 as SQIVND (reference sequence). CDR3 sequence (DNA): TGTGCCAGTAGTGAAAGACAGGGGATAAAGCAGTACTTC. Encoded protein: CASSERQGIKQYF.

V gene TRBV28 combines with J gene TRBJ2-4; D perhaps matches TRBD2 (6 bases). Trimming removed 1 base from V and 4 bases from J, with 11 bases in between. The CDR3 has 15 residues. Germline V lookup: CDR1 MDHEN, CDR2 SYDVKM. In nucleotides, the CDR3 is TGTGCCAGCAGTTTATACGGGAGAGTTAAAAACATTCAGTACTTC. It yields the protein CASSLYGRVKNIQYF.

The chain carries TRBV5-6 and TRBJ2-1; D remains unclear. Trimming took 4 bases from V and 10 from J, leaving 15 bases between them. The length of the CDR3 is 13 residues. CDR1 SGHDT and CDR2 YYEEEE come from the germline V gene. The CDR3 region has the DNA TGTGCCAGCAGCCCGATTGATTCCTTAGAGCAGTTCTTC. It translates to CASSPIDSLEQFF.

This rearrangement joins TRBV11-2 to TRBJ2-7; perhaps TRBD1 as D (7 bases). CDR1 is SGHAT, CDR2 FQNNGV, per germline. V dropped 6 bases and J dropped 7 bases, with 19 bases sitting between them. CDR3 length: 14 amino acids. The DNA for the CDR3 is TGTGCCAGCAGTCGGTGGAGGGGGCTAGGGGAGCAGTACTTC. Translated, it gives CASSRWRGLGEQYF.

The gene calls are TRBV19 and TRBJ2-1, with a tentative D call TRBD2 (5 bases). This CDR3 comprises 14 residues. Germline V CDR1 and CDR2: LNHDA, SQIVND (reference sequence). Trimming shortened V by 1 base and J by 6 bases, and 10 bases separated the two germline ends. In DNA, the CDR3 is TGTGCCAGTAGTATAGGGGAGACGAGCAATGAGCAGTTCTTC. It codes for CASSIGETSNEQFF.

The gene calls are TRBV7-6 and TRBJ2-5; D is unresolved. Trimming removed 1 base at V and 5 bases at J, with 11 bases between. The CDR3 totals 14 residues. The germline gives CDR1 SGHVS, CDR2 FNYEAQ. The CDR3 sequence is CASSLVTLGETQYF. CDR3 nucleotide sequence: TGTGCCAGCAGCTTAGTAACTTTGGGGGAGACCCAGTACTTC.

The V gene is TRBV6-1, the J gene TRBJ1-1; D remains ambiguous. Trimming shortened V by 5 bases and J by 0 bases, and 13 bases separated the two germline ends. Germline assignment: CDR1 MNHNS and CDR2 SASEGT. This CDR3 spans 15 amino acids. The CDR3 reads CASSLTPEMNTEAFF. The CDR3, as DNA: TGTGCCAGCAGTTTAACACCCGAAATGAACACTGAAGCTTTCTTT.

This chain connects TRBV25-1 to TRBJ2-2, with no clear D. V was pared by 6 bases and J by 1 base, with 9 bases between. This CDR3 region has 14 residues. Germline lookup yields CDR1 MGHDK and CDR2 SYGVNS. CDR3 loop: CASRATENTGELFF. For the CDR3, the DNA is TGTGCCAGCAGGGCGACGGAGAACACCGGGGAGCTGTTTTTT.

This sequence joins TRBV6-4 and TRBJ2-2; TRBD2 matches 8 bases. The germline V gene encodes CDR1 MRHNA and CDR2 SNTAGT. This CDR3 is 15 amino acids long. Losses at the gene ends were 6 bases for V and 6 bases for J; bases not matched to a gene: 9. The CDR3 nucleotides are TGTGCCAGCAGCAAAGCGGGAGAAGGTCCCGGGGAGCTGTTTTTT. Amino acid sequence: CASSKAGEGPGELFF.